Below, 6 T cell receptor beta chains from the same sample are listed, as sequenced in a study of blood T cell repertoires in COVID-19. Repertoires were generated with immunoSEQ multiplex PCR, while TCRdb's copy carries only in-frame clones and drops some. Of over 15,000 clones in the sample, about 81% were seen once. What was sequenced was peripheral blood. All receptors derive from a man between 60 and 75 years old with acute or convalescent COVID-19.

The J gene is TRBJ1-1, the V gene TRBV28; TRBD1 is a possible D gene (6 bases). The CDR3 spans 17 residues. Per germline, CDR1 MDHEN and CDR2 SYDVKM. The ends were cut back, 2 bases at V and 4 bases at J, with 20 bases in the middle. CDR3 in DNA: TGTGCCAGCAGTTTAAAGACTCAGGGGAGCAGGGGCACTGAAGCTTTCTTT. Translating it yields CASSLKTQGSRGTEAFF.

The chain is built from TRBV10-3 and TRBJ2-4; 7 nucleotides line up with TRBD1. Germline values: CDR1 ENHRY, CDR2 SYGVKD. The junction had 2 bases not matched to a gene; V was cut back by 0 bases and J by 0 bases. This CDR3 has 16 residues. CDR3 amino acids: CAISESTGRAKNIQYF. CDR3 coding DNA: TGTGCCATCAGTGAGTCGACAGGGCGAGCCAAAAACATTCAGTACTTC.

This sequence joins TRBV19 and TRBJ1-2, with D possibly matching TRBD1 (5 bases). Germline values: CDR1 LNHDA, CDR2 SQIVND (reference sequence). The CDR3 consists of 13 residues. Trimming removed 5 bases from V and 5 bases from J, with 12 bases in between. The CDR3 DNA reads TGTGCCAGTAGTTTAACCCGGGGGTATGGCTACACCTTC. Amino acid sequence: CASSLTRGYGYTF. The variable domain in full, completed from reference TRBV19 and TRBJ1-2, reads DGGITQSPKYLFRKEGQNVTLSCEQNLNHDAMYWYRQDPGQGLRLIYYSQIVNDFQKGDIAEGYSVSREKKESFPLTVTSAQKNPTAFYLCASSLTRGYGYTFGSGTRLTVV.

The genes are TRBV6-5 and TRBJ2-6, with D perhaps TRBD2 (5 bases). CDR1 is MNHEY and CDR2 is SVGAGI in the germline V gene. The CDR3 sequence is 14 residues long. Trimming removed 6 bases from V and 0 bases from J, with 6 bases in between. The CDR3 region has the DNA TGTGCCAGCAGACGGGACTCTGGGGCCAACGTCCTGACTTTC. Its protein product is CASRRDSGANVLTF.

The CDR3 sequence: CASSQRGAREDEQFF. In nucleotides, the CDR3 is TGTGCCAGCTCACAGCGGGGGGCCAGGGAGGATGAGCAGTTCTTC. The V gene is TRBV18, the J gene TRBJ2-1; 9 bases match TRBD2. This CDR3 has 15 amino acids. V dropped 4 bases and J dropped 8; count of bases not matched to a gene: 9. Germline V lookup: CDR1 KGHSH, CDR2 LQKENI. Combining the CDR3 with reference TRBV18 and TRBJ2-1 gives the whole variable domain NAGVMQNPRHLVRRRGQEARLRCSPMKGHSHVYWYRQLPEEGLKFMVYLQKENIIDESGMPKERFSAEFPKEGPSILRIQQVVRGDSAAYFCASSQRGAREDEQFFGPGTRLTVL.

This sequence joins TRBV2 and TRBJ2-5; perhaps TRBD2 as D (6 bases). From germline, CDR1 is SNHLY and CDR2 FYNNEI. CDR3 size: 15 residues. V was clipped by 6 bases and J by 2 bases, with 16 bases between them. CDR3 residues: CASRGPGGVQETQYF. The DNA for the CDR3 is TGTGCCAGCAGAGGTCCTGGCGGGGTACAAGAGACCCAGTACTTC.